This TCR beta chain was captured by sequencing in a study of technical replicates of blood from several donors. CDR1 is MNHEY and CDR2 is SVGAGI in the germline V gene. V was cut by 1 base and J by 4 bases, with 12 bases left in between. This CDR3 comprises 15 residues. Clones were sequenced by immunoSEQ multiplex PCR, and TCRdb holds only the in-frame ones, with some missing. The sample carries 70,000 to 95,000 clones, approximately 97% recorded once. Specimen: T cells isolated from PBMCs. This chain links TRBV6-5 with TRBJ2-3; a possible D gene is TRBD2 (6 bases). This TCR was sampled from a human donor in good health. CDR3 sequence reads: CASSYWRGSPDTQYF. For the CDR3, the DNA is TGTGCCAGCAGTTACTGGCGGGGTTCGCCAGATACGCAGTATTTT.